A selection of T cell receptor beta chains follows, all from one sample in a study of metastatic and nonmetastatic thyroid tumors. TCRdb re-analyzed the PCR reads through MiXCR. Among more than 13,000 clones listed, about 31% were seen once. The specimen was tumor tissue. The receptors derive from a male donor with papillary thyroid cancer or a benign thyroid nodule (not recorded which). Some clones in this sample may be carry-over from other donors' samples. The CDR3 runs from the conserved cysteine through the conserved F or W. D genes are given only for firm matches. The size field is filled for only some rows; it gives once, few, many or a size class.

J | size | V | D | DNA | CDR3
TRBJ1-1 | many | TRBV7-7 | . | TGTGCTAGCAGCTTACGACTCAACACTGAAGCTTTCTTT | CASSLRLNTEAFF
TRBJ2-3 | many | TRBV29-1 | . | TGCAGCGTTGAAGGCTTACGGGGAGCGCAGTATTTT | CSVEGLRGAQYF
TRBJ2-7 | medium-sized | TRBV5-1 | . | TGCGCCAGCAGCTTACAGGGTATCACGAGTCACGAGCAGTACTTC | CASSLQGITSHEQYF
TRBJ1-2 | few | TRBV19 | TRBD1 | TGTGCCAGTAGTACCCGGACAGGGGGAAAGTATGGCTACACCTTC | CASSTRTGGKYGYTF
TRBJ1-4 | . | TRBV7-9 | . | TGTGCCAGCAGCTTAGAGCAGGGAGTAAAGGAAAAACTGTTTTTT | CASSLEQGVKEKLFF
TRBJ1-6 | . | TRBV19 | TRBD1 | TGTGCCAGTAGTAAACCGGGACAGGACTATTCACCCCTCCACTTT | CASSKPGQDYSPLHF
TRBJ2-1 | many | TRBV5-1 | . | TGCGCCAGCAGCTGGGACGGACTTTACAATGAGCAGTTCTTC | CASSWDGLYNEQFF
TRBJ1-5 | . | TRBV20-1 | . | TGCAGTGCCGACTCGAGACAACCCGGCCAGCCCCAGCATTTT | CSADSRQPGQPQHF
TRBJ1-2 | medium-sized | TRBV28 | . | TGTGCCAGCAGTTTATCCCGGGGGTCTGGCTACACCTTC | CASSLSRGSGYTF
TRBJ1-5 | once | TRBV20-1 | TRBD1 | TGCAGTGCTATGGGTCAGGGGGCGGTGGTCGGTAGCAATCAGCCCCAGCATTTT | CSAMGQGAVVGSNQPQHF
TRBJ2-3 | medium-sized | TRBV10-1 | TRBD1 | TGCGCCAGCAGTGAGGGGACAGGGGACACAGATACGCAGTATTTT | CASSEGTGDTDTQYF
TRBJ2-7 | many | TRBV3-1 | TRBD2 | TGTGCCAGCAGCCAAGCGGGAGGGACTGGATTCTACGAGCAGTACTTC | CASSQAGGTGFYEQYF
TRBJ1-1 | many | TRBV19 | . | TGTGCCAGTAGTATAACAGTGAACACTGAAGCTTTCTTT | CASSITVNTEAFF
TRBJ2-7 | few | TRBV18 | TRBD2 | TGTGCCAGCTCACTCAATGGGGGGTCGGGACTAGCGGGACCTACCTACGATCACGACTTC | CASSLNGGSGLAGPTYDHDF
TRBJ2-7 | many | TRBV19 | TRBD2 | TGTGCCAGTAGTATGGGTCTAGCGGGAGTACAACTCTTC | CASSMGLAGVQLF
TRBJ2-7 | . | TRBV20-1 | . | TGCAGTGCTAGAGTTGGGCTAGCAGAAAACTACGAGCAGTACTTC | CSARVGLAENYEQYF
TRBJ2-7 | many | TRBV3-1 | . | TGTGCCAGCAGCCAAAACAGGGTTGAATACGAGCAGTACTTC | CASSQNRVEYEQYF
TRBJ1-1 | many | TRBV6-1 | . | TGTGCCAGCAGTCGGGTAACTGCCGGGGCTGAAGCTTTCTTT | CASSRVTAGAEAFF
TRBJ1-2 | . | TRBV15 | TRBD1 | TGTGCCACCAGCAGAGATTCCGGGACAGCCTATGGCTACACCTTC | CATSRDSGTAYGYTF
TRBJ1-5 | . | TRBV18 | TRBD1 | TGTGCCAGCTCACCAGCGGATACAGGGGGTGGGCAGCCCCAGCATTTT | CASSPADTGGGQPQHF
TRBJ1-1 | many | TRBV28 | . | TGTGCCAGCACCAGCCCCGCTGAAGCTTTCTTT | CASTSPAEAFF
TRBJ1-1 | many | TRBV7-9 | TRBD1 | TGTGCCAGCAGCTTTACCGACAGGGTAGAGGCTTTCTTT | CASSFTDRVEAFF
TRBJ2-5 | many | TRBV20-1 | . | TGCAGTGCTAGAAACGGGATTGAGGAGACCCAGTACTTC | CSARNGIEETQYF
TRBJ2-6 | many | TRBV6-2/TRBV6-3 | . | TGTGCCAGCAGTTACTCGAGCTCTGGGGCCAACGTCCTGACTTTC | CASSYSSSGANVLTF
TRBJ1-6 | many | TRBV6-1 | . | TGTGCCAGCAAGGCCCCCCTTAGGGATTCACCCCTCCACTTT | CASKAPLRDSPLHF
TRBJ2-7 | few | TRBV7-9 | . | TGTGCCAGCAGCTTAGATATACATGAGCATTACTTC | CASSLDIHEHYF
TRBJ1-1 | many | TRBV20-1 | . | TGCAGTGCCGCAGGGTTAGGGACTGAAGCTTTCTTT | CSAAGLGTEAFF
TRBJ1-2 | few | TRBV24-1 | TRBD1 | TGTGCCACCAGTGTACGGACAGGGGAAGGCTACACCTTC | CATSVRTGEGYTF
TRBJ2-1 | . | TRBV18 | TRBD2 | TGTGCCAGCTCACTGGGGACTAGCGGCAACAATGAGCAGTTCTTC | CASSLGTSGNNEQFF
TRBJ2-2 | many | TRBV5-1 | . | TGCGCCAGCAGCTTGACAGCCGGGGAGCTGTTTTTT | CASSLTAGELFF
TRBJ1-5 | medium-sized | TRBV6-5 | . | TGTGCCAGCAGTTACTCGACTCAGCAGCCCCAGCATTTT | CASSYSTQQPQHF
TRBJ2-5 | large | TRBV27 | TRBD2 | TGTGCCAGCAGGGGGGGGACTCACCAAGGGGAGACCCAGTACTTC | CASRGGTHQGETQYF
TRBJ1-2 | . | TRBV4-1 | . | TGCGCCAGCAGCGAAGATCTCGGTCCCAGGAATGGCTCCACCTTC | CASSEDLGPRNGSTF
TRBJ2-2 | many | TRBV12-3/TRBV12-4 | TRBD2 | TGTGCCAGCAGTTTCCGGGGGGGCCTTGTGGTCGGGGAGCTGTTTTTT | CASSFRGGLVVGELFF
TRBJ2-3 | many | TRBV19 | . | TGTGCCAGTAGTTCGGACAGAGCTAGCACAGATACGCAGTATTTT | CASSSDRASTDTQYF
TRBJ2-4 | many | TRBV2 | . | TGTGCCAGCAGTGAATCAGGGGCTAGTTTAGACATTCAGTACTTC | CASSESGASLDIQYF
TRBJ2-7 | few | TRBV18 | TRBD2 | TGTGCAAGCTCACTCAAATGGGGGTCGGGAAGAGCGGGACCTACCTACGAGCAGTACTTC | CASSLKWGSGRAGPTYEQYF
TRBJ1-3 | . | TRBV6-1 | . | TGTGCCAGCAGTTCGGAATCTGGAAACACCATATATTTT | CASSSESGNTIYF
TRBJ2-3 | few | TRBV6-2/TRBV6-3 | . | TGTGCCAGCAGTTACTCGGACTCCACAGATACGCAGTATTTT | CASSYSDSTDTQYF
TRBJ1-5 | . | TRBV5-1 | . | TGCGCCAGCAGCTTGGCCGAGGATCAGCCCCAGCATTTT | CASSLAEDQPQHF
TRBJ2-1 | few | TRBV6-1 | TRBD2 | TGTGCCAGCAGTGAATGGGCGGGAGTCAATGAGCAGTTCTTC | CASSEWAGVNEQFF
TRBJ2-2 | . | TRBV6-1 | TRBD2 | TGTGCCAGCAGTGAAGCTTTGCGGGGGGGCTTCGTCGGGGAGCTGTTTTTT | CASSEALRGGFVGELFF
TRBJ1-2 | medium-sized | TRBV6-1 | . | TGTGCCAGCTCCGGGTGGGGGGCGGGAGGCTACACCTTC | CASSGWGAGGYTF
TRBJ2-1 | . | TRBV3-1 | TRBD1 | TGTGCCAGCAGCCCCCGACAGGGTGTCGATGAGCAGTTCTTC | CASSPRQGVDEQFF
TRBJ1-1 | . | TRBV12-3/TRBV12-4 | . | TGTGCCAGCAGATCGAATGAGGGGAAGACCGCTGAAGCTTTCTTT | CASRSNEGKTAEAFF
TRBJ1-1 | many | TRBV6-1 | . | TGTGCCAGCAGTGATGGCTTTGGAGGGGCTGAAGCTTTCTTT | CASSDGFGGAEAFF
TRBJ2-7 | many | TRBV7-6 | . | TGTGCCAGCAGCTTAAACTCACTAGCCGGTGGCGACGAGCAGTACTTC | CASSLNSLAGGDEQYF